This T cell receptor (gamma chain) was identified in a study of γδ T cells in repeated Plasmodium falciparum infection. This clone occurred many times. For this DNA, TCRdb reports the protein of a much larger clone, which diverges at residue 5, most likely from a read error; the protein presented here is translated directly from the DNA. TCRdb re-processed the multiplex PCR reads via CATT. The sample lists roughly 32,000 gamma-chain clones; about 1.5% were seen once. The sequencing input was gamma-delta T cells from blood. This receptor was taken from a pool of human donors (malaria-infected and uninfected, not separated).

DNA of the CDR3: TGTGCCACCTGGGGCAGCCGTTGGTTCAAGATATTT. Translating gives CATWGSRWFKIF. V usage is TRGV3 and J usage is TRGJP1. Germline V gene sequence: CDR1 VTNTFY, CDR2 YDVSTARD (reference sequence). The trim removed 5 bases at V and 9 bases at J, leaving 6 bases unmatched. The CDR3 has 12 residues.